These 8 T cell receptor beta chains originate from one sample sequenced in a study of T-cell memory formation after mild COVID-19. TCRdb reprocessed the 5' RACE reads via MiXCR and lists one record per CDR3 protein. Of under 200,000 distinct CDR3 sequences detected, 30% to 35% appear once; the ten largest clones hold 12%. Sample: PBMCs or a T cell subset sorted from them (not recorded which). These receptors all stem from an adult woman who had mild COVID-19 (a few samples of this study predate the infection). Cell type and time point are not known.

Here the CDR3 reads CASSQDLMAADTQYF. Here the CDR3 DNA reads TGTGCCAGCAGCCAAGATTTAATGGCAGCGGATACGCAGTATTTT. V is TRBV4-2 and J is TRBJ2-3; unclear D gene. In germline, CDR1 is LGHNA, CDR2 YNFKEQ. The CDR3 spans 15 residues. Trimming left V 0 bases short and J 6 bases short, with 13 bases between.

The chain links TRBV21-1 to TRBJ1-3. TRBV21-1 is a listed pseudogene. The CDR3 length is 14 residues. DNA for the CDR3: TGTGCCAGCAGCAAATGTCAGGACGACGACACCATATATTTT. The encoded protein is CASSKCQDDDTIYF.

This clonotype was counted only a few times. V gene TRBV11-3 combines with J gene TRBJ1-5; D not resolved. The ends were cut back, 5 bases at V and 5 bases at J, with 10 bases in the middle. The germline V gene has CDR1 SGHNT and CDR2 YENEEA. The CDR3 extends over 13 amino acids. The CDR3 reads CASSADGDQPQHF. In nucleotides, the CDR3 is TGTGCCAGCAGCGCCGACGGTGATCAGCCCCAGCATTTT.

The chain combines TRBV5-1 with TRBJ2-5; the D gene is possibly TRBD2 (5 bases). The V gene's germline CDR1 is SGHRS and CDR2 YFSETQ. V was trimmed by 5 bases and J by 2 bases, leaving 16 bases between them. This CDR3 is 15 amino acids long. The DNA of the CDR3 is TGCGCCAGCAGTTCGAGAGGGTTCCGTCAAGAGACCCAGTACTTC. Amino acids: CASSSRGFRQETQYF.

This clonotype occurred many times. This chain connects TRBV7-3 to TRBJ2-3, with no clear D. Germline-derived CDR1 and CDR2 are SGHTA and FQGTGA. Trimming pared 1 base from V and 7 bases from J, leaving 9 bases between. This CDR3 spans 13 amino acids. The CDR3, as DNA: TGTGCCAGCAGCTTAAAAGTCTATAATACGCAGTATTTT. It encodes CASSLKVYNTQYF.

The CDR3 nucleotides are TGCAGTGCGGTTCTTTCAGGGCCAGATACGCAGTATTTT. Residues: CSAVLSGPDTQYF. This chain uses TRBV20-1 with TRBJ2-3; perhaps TRBD1 as D (5 bases). With 6 bases removed from V and 4 bases from J, the gap between germline ends came to 14 bases. From germline, CDR1 is DFQATT and CDR2 SNEGSKA (reference sequence). The CDR3 runs to 13 residues.

The J gene is TRBJ2-3, the V gene TRBV7-9, with TRBD2 matching over 10 bases. The CDR3 loop spans 15 amino acids. Germline V gives CDR1 SEHNR, CDR2 FQNEAQ (reference sequence). V shed 7 bases and J 6 bases; nucleotides not matched to a gene: 10. This CDR3 is CASTRAGGPSDTQYF. CDR3 DNA sequence: TGTGCCAGCACGAGAGCGGGAGGGCCTTCGGATACGCAGTATTTT.

This clonotype was counted only a few times. V and J are TRBV4-3 and TRBJ2-7; 8 nucleotides line up with TRBD2. Germline V gene data show CDR1 as LGHNA and CDR2 as YSLEER. V shed 0 bases and J 0 bases; nucleotides not matched to a gene: 10. The CDR3 has 18 residues. The CDR3 sequence: CASSQERSPSGSSYEQYF. The CDR3 DNA sequence: TGCGCCAGCAGCCAAGAGAGGTCCCCCAGCGGGAGCTCCTACGAGCAGTACTTC.